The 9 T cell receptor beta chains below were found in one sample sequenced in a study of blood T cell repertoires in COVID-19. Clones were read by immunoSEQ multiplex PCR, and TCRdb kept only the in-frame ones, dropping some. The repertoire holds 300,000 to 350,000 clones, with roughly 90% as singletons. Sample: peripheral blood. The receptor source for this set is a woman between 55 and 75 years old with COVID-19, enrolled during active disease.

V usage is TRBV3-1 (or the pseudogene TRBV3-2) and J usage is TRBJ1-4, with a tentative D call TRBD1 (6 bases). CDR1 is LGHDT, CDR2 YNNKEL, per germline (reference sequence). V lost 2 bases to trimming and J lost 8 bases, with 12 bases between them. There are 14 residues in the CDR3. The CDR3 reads CASSQRGALEKLFF. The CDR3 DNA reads TGTGCCAGCAGCCAACGGGGGGCCTTAGAAAAACTGTTTTTT.

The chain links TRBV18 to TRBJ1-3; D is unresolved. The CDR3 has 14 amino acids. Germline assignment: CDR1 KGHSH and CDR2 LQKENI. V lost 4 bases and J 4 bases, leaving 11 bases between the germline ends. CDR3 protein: CASSRVGSGNTIYF. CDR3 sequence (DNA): TGTGCCAGCTCACGAGTCGGGTCAGGAAACACCATATATTTT.

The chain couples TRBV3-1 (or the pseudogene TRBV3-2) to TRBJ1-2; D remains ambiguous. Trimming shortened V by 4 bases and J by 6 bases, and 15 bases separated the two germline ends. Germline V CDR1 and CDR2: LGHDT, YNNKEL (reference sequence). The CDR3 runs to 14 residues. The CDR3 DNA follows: TGTGCCAGCAGCCGCATGACTCAGTCCCATGGCTACACCTTC. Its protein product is CASSRMTQSHGYTF.

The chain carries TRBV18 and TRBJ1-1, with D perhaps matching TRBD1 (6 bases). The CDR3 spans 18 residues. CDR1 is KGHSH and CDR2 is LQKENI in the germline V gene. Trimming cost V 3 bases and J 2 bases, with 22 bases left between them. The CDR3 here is CASSPQSSRGRLNTEAFF. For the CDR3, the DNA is TGTGCCAGCTCACCCCAATCTTCCAGGGGTAGATTAAACACTGAAGCTTTCTTT.

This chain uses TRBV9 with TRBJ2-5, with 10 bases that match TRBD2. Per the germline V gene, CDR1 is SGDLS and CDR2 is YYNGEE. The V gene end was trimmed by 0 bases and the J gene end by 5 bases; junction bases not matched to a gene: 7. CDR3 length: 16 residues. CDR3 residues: CASSVESGGAWETQYF. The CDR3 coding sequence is TGTGCCAGCAGCGTAGAAAGCGGGGGGGCCTGGGAGACCCAGTACTTC. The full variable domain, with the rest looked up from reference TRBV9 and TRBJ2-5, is DSGVTQTPKHLITATGQRVTLRCSPRSGDLSVYWYQQSLDQGLQFLIQYYNGEERAKGNILERFSAQQFPDLHSELNLSSLELGDSALYFCASSVESGGAWETQYFGPGTRLLVL.

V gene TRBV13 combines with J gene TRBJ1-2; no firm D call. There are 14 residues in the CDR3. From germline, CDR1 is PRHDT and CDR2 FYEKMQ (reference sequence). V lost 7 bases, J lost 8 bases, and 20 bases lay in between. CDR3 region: CASTSEKRARGYTF. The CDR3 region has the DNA TGTGCCAGCACCTCGGAGAAGAGGGCTAGAGGCTACACCTTC.

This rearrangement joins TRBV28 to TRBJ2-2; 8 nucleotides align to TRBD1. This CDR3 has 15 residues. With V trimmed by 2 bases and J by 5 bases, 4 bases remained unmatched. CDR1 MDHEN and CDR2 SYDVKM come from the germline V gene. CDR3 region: CASSLRTGWTGELFF. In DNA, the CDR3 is TGTGCCAGCAGTTTACGGACAGGGTGGACCGGGGAGCTGTTTTTT.

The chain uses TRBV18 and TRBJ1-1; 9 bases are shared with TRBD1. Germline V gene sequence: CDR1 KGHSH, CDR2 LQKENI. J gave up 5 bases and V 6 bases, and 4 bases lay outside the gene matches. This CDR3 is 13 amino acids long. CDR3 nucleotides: TGTGCCAGCTCGGGACAGGGTTGGACTGAAGCTTTCTTT. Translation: CASSGQGWTEAFF.

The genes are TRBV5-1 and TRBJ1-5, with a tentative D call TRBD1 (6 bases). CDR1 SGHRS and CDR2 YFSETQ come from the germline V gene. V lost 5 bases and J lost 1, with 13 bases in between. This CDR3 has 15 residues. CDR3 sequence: CASSPGGTSNQPQHF. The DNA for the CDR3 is TGCGCCAGCAGTCCGGGGGGCACGAGCAATCAGCCCCAGCATTTT. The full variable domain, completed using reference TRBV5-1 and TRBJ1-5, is KAGVTQTPRYLIKTRGQQVTLSCSPISGHRSVSWYQQTPGQGLQFLFEYFSETQRNKGNFPGRFSGRQFSNSRSEMNVSTLELGDSALYLCASSPGGTSNQPQHFGDGTRLSIL.